This T cell receptor (beta chain) was captured in a study of blood T cell repertoires in COVID-19. This CDR3 spans 18 amino acids. V lost 4 bases and J lost 0; bases outside the gene matches: 9. Germline CDR1 reads SGHTS; CDR2 reads YDEGEE. Sequenced by immunoSEQ multiplex PCR; TCRdb stores in-frame clones only, minus some. The sample lists 150,000 to 180,000 clones, around 85% occurring once. The source material was peripheral blood. The chain uses TRBV5-8 and TRBJ1-5; 11 bases fit TRBD1. This sequence was found in a man aged 55 to 70 with COVID-19, enrolled during active disease. CDR3 loop: CASSRDRGNYGSNQPQHF. The DNA for the CDR3 is TGTGCCAGCAGCCGGGACAGGGGGAACTACGGTAGCAATCAGCCCCAGCATTTT.